What follows are 32 T cell receptor beta chains derived from one specimen sequenced in a study of cytomegalovirus exposure and HLA in healthy donors. Clones were read by immunoSEQ multiplex PCR, and TCRdb kept only the in-frame ones, dropping some. Among 150,000 to 200,000 clones listed, 84% were seen once. The sequencing input was PBMCs. Receptors were obtained from a man between 18 and 35 years old in good health and CMV-seropositive.

The rearrangement links TRBV6-5 to TRBJ1-1; tentative D call: TRBD1 (5 bases). The CDR3 extends over 14 amino acids. Germline V gives CDR1 MNHEY, CDR2 SVGAGI. V lost 6 bases and J 2 bases, leaving 13 bases between the germline ends. For the CDR3, the DNA is TGTGCCAGCAGACGCGGGACTGGTAACACTGAAGCTTTCTTT. It yields the protein CASRRGTGNTEAFF.

The gene calls are TRBV6-4 and TRBJ2-3; tentatively, D is TRBD2 (6 bases). The CDR3 covers 13 residues. Between the trimmed V and J ends, which lost 5 bases and 2 bases, there was a span of 8 bases. The germline V gene encodes CDR1 MRHNA and CDR2 SNTAGT. The CDR3 spells CASSRDFTDTQYF. In DNA, the CDR3 is TGTGCCAGCAGTAGGGACTTCACAGATACGCAGTATTTT.

The chain uses TRBV19 and TRBJ2-7; D may be TRBD2 (7 bases). The CDR3 consists of 13 residues. Germline-derived CDR1 and CDR2 are LNHDA and SQIVND (reference sequence). V was cut by 5 bases and J by 6 bases, with 14 bases left in between. Here the CDR3 reads CASSFAGASEQYF. The CDR3 DNA is TGTGCCAGTAGTTTTGCGGGGGCCTCCGAGCAGTACTTC.

The chain combines TRBV19 with TRBJ2-7; D might be TRBD2 (6 bases). The CDR3 covers 15 residues. CDR1 is LNHDA, CDR2 SQIVND, per germline (reference sequence). Trimming cost V 6 bases and J 7 bases, with 22 bases left between them. The CDR3 DNA reads TGTGCCAGTAGCTCACAAACCGGGACTTACGGGGAGCAGTACTTC. This sequence encodes CASSSQTGTYGEQYF.

This clone has only a few counts. This chain links TRBV5-1 with TRBJ1-3; possible D gene TRBD1, 6 bases. There are 16 residues in the CDR3. Germline-derived CDR1 and CDR2 are SGHRS and YFSETQ. V lost 1 base to trimming and J lost 2 bases, with 13 bases between them. CDR3 coding DNA: TGCGCCAGCAGCTTGCAGGGGCCCGCAGCTGGAAACACCATATATTTT. Encoded protein: CASSLQGPAAGNTIYF.

The chain joins TRBV29-1 to TRBJ1-4; 7 nucleotides match TRBD1. Germline V lookup: CDR1 SQVTM, CDR2 ANQGSEA. Trimming took 6 bases from V and 7 from J; bases not matched to a gene: 8. The CDR3 totals 13 residues. CDR3 protein: CSVTTGRSEKLFF. As DNA, the CDR3 is TGCAGCGTCACGACAGGGAGGAGTGAAAAACTGTTTTTT. Complete variable domain (other parts from reference TRBV29-1 and TRBJ1-4): SAVISQKPSRDICQRGTSLTIQCQVDSQVTMMFWYRQQPGQSLTLIATANQGSEATYESGFVIDKFPISRPNLTFSTLTVSNMSPEDSSIYLCSVTTGRSEKLFFGSGTQLSVL.

This chain connects TRBV6-6 to TRBJ1-2; D gene uncertain. CDR1 is MNHNY, CDR2 SVGAGI, per germline (reference sequence). The V end was cut by 7 bases, the J end by 2 bases, with 8 bases between. There are 12 residues in the CDR3. CDR3 amino acids: CASKWQNYGYTF. Written as DNA, the CDR3 is TGTGCCAGCAAGTGGCAGAACTATGGCTACACCTTC.

The chain combines TRBV30 with TRBJ2-5; D is unresolved. The CDR3 is 14 amino acids. The ends were cut back, 0 bases at V and 7 bases at J, with 15 bases in the middle. CDR1 and CDR2 (germline): GTSNPN, SVGIG (reference sequence). CDR3 sequence: CAWSVEVSTWTQYF. The DNA for the CDR3 is TGTGCCTGGAGTGTAGAAGTCAGTACATGGACCCAGTACTTC.

The V and J genes are TRBV7-8 and TRBJ2-7; tentative D call: TRBD2 (6 bases). Germline V CDR1 and CDR2: SGHVS, FQNEAQ. This CDR3 is 16 amino acids long. V was clipped by 5 bases and J by 8 bases, with 25 bases between them. For the CDR3, the DNA is TGTGCCAGCAGCGGGCCTACCGGGACTCCAACCCGGCAGCAGTACTTC. Protein product: CASSGPTGTPTRQQYF.

This clone was found once. This chain joins TRBV19 and TRBJ2-7; TRBD1 matches at 10 bases. In germline, CDR1 is LNHDA, CDR2 SQIVND (reference sequence). The CDR3 consists of 15 residues. Trimming at V came to 5 bases and at J to 1 base, leaving 5 bases not matched to a gene. The CDR3 nucleotides are TGTGCCAGTAGTCCAAGGACAGGGGGTTCCTACGAGCAGTACTTC. The encoded protein is CASSPRTGGSYEQYF.

The chain recombines TRBV6-5 with TRBJ2-1; possibly TRBD1 for D (5 bases). With 5 bases removed from V and 6 bases from J, the gap between germline ends came to 8 bases. CDR3 length equals 12 residues. Germline V gives CDR1 MNHEY, CDR2 SVGAGI. In DNA form, the CDR3 reads TGTGCCAGCAGTCCTCAGGGCAATGAGCAGTTCTTC. Translating gives CASSPQGNEQFF.

This clone was found a few times. V is TRBV2 and J is TRBJ1-2, with D tentatively TRBD1 (6 bases). In germline, CDR1 is SNHLY, CDR2 FYNNEI. The CDR3 runs to 14 residues. Trimming took off 3 bases at V and 1 base at J, with 9 bases between the two ends. The CDR3 region has the DNA TGTGCCAGCAGTGAGGCAGGGGTTAACTATGGCTACACCTTC. Its protein product is CASSEAGVNYGYTF. Combining the CDR3 with reference TRBV2 and TRBJ1-2 gives the whole variable domain EPEVTQTPSHQVTQMGQEVILRCVPISNHLYFYWYRQILGQKVEFLVSFYNNEISEKSEIFDDQFSVERPDGSNFTLKIRSTKLEDSAMYFCASSEAGVNYGYTFGSGTRLTVV.

The V call is TRBV6-5, the J call TRBJ2-5; TRBD2 aligns across 10 bases. V shed 2 bases, J shed 4 bases, and the junction held 4 bases outside the gene matches. The CDR3 contains 15 residues. Germline CDR1 is MNHEY and CDR2 is SVGAGI. The CDR3 sequence: CASSYSASGRETQYF. The DNA of the CDR3 is TGTGCCAGCAGTTACAGCGCTAGCGGGAGAGAGACCCAGTACTTC.

The rearrangement uses TRBV4-1 and TRBJ2-2; no definite D call. The CDR3 is 15 residues long. Trimming stripped 4 bases from V and 4 bases from J, with 13 bases between. Looked up from germline, CDR1 is MGHRA and CDR2 is YSYEKL. CDR3 bases: TGCGCCAGCAGCCGAAGCCTCGGGTCCACCGGGGAGCTGTTTTTT. This encodes CASSRSLGSTGELFF.

V usage is TRBV9 and J usage is TRBJ2-1, with TRBD2 matching 13 bases. Germline loops: CDR1 SGDLS, CDR2 YYNGEE. V lost 2 bases, J lost 10 bases, and 3 bases stayed unmatched. This CDR3 comprises 14 residues. The CDR3: CASSVGLAGPEQFF. The CDR3 nucleotides are TGTGCCAGCAGCGTGGGACTAGCGGGGCCGGAGCAGTTCTTC.

The CDR3 nucleotides are TGTGCCTGGAGTGTTCCCCGACAGCCTGGAAACACCATATATTTT. Its translation is CAWSVPRQPGNTIYF. This chain uses TRBV30 with TRBJ1-3, with TRBD1 as a possible D gene (5 bases). This CDR3 is 15 amino acids long. The germline CDR1 and CDR2 sequences are GTSNPN and SVGIG (reference sequence). V was cut by 0 bases and J by 2 bases, with 11 bases left in between.

This chain joins TRBV14 and TRBJ1-1, with TRBD1 as a possible D gene (6 bases). Germline CDR1 is SGHDN and CDR2 is FVKESK. The V gene lost 0 bases and the J gene lost 1 base, with 9 bases spanning the gap. This CDR3 is 15 amino acids long. The CDR3 DNA sequence: TGTGCCAGCAGCCAAGATGGGACACGGAACACTGAAGCTTTCTTT. As protein: CASSQDGTRNTEAFF.

This clone was detected only once. Relative to the germline gene, one junction end is altered; a read error may explain this. The rearrangement joins TRBV5-1 to TRBJ1-4; D not resolved. The CDR3 has 16 amino acids. Germline V CDR1 and CDR2: SGHRS, YFSETQ. The CDR3 bases are TGCGCCAGCACCTTGGGTAGCCCGACAACTAATGAAAAACTGTTTTTT. Amino acids: CASTLGSPTTNEKLFF. Full variable domain (outside the CDR3, taken from reference TRBV5-1 and TRBJ1-4): KAGVTQTPRYLIKTRGQQVTLSCSPISGHRSVSWYQQTPGQGLQFLFEYFSETQRNKGNFPGRFSGRQFSNSRSEMNVSTLELGDSALYLCASTLGSPTTNEKLFFGSGTQLSVL.

Regarding this clone: The sample holds other DNA sequences that translate to the same CDR3. The rearrangement uses TRBV27 and TRBJ2-7; D is unclear. This CDR3 contains 12 residues. Trimming stripped 5 bases from V and 0 bases from J, with 5 bases between. The germline CDR1 and CDR2 sequences are MNHEY and SMNVEV (reference sequence). CDR3 sequence: CASSPSSYEQYF. CDR3 nucleotide sequence: TGTGCCAGCAGTCCCAGCTCCTACGAGCAGTACTTC.

This rearrangement joins TRBV28 to TRBJ1-1, with D perhaps TRBD1 (5 bases). V gave up 6 bases and J gave up 0 bases, with 20 bases separating them. The CDR3 spans 17 residues. Germline CDR1 and CDR2: MDHEN and SYDVKM. CDR3 DNA sequence: TGTGCCAGCAGCGAACGACGAACAGGCATAATGAACACTGAAGCTTTCTTT. It specifies CASSERRTGIMNTEAFF.

The rearrangement links TRBV4-2 to TRBJ1-4; the D gene is possibly TRBD1 (5 bases). Trimming removed 2 bases from V and 8 bases from J, with 12 bases in between. From germline, CDR1 is LGHNA and CDR2 YNFKEQ. The CDR3 is 14 amino acids. The CDR3 region has the DNA TGTGCCAGCAGCCAACGGGGGAATCAAGAAAAACTGTTTTTT. Translated: CASSQRGNQEKLFF.

The V gene is TRBV25-1, the J gene TRBJ1-3; tentative D call: TRBD1 (6 bases). The germline CDR1 and CDR2 sequences are MGHDK and SYGVNS. This CDR3 comprises 16 residues. The V end lost 4 bases, the J end lost 0 bases, and 13 bases lay between the germline ends. CDR3 DNA: TGTGCCAGCAGTGCCCGGACAGCCGTCTCTGGAAACACCATATATTTT. Protein product: CASSARTAVSGNTIYF.

The chain joins TRBV7-9 to TRBJ2-3, with 14 bases fitting TRBD2. Germline V gene lookup returns CDR1 SEHNR and CDR2 FQNEAQ (reference sequence). This CDR3 region has 18 residues. Trimming removed 1 base from V and 4 bases from J; junction bases left unmatched: 7. CDR3 sequence reads: CASSLETSGRAGADTQYF. The CDR3 region has the DNA TGTGCCAGCAGCTTAGAGACTAGCGGGAGGGCCGGGGCAGATACGCAGTATTTT.

V and J are TRBV27 and TRBJ2-7, with 7 bases fitting TRBD2. CDR3 length: 14 residues. The germline V gene has CDR1 MNHEY and CDR2 SMNVEV (reference sequence). V was clipped by 1 base and J by 2 bases; unmatched bases: 2. Here the CDR3 reads CASSLYRGAYEQYF. The CDR3 coding sequence is TGTGCCAGCAGTTTATACCGGGGGGCCTACGAGCAGTACTTC.

As for this clone: The same CDR3 is also encoded by other DNA sequences in this sample. J is TRBJ2-3 and V is TRBV9, with D tentatively TRBD2 (6 bases). Looked up from germline, CDR1 is SGDLS and CDR2 is YYNGEE. The V end lost 2 bases, the J end lost 2 bases, and 9 bases lay between the germline ends. The CDR3 runs 14 residues. The CDR3 here is CASSVGGTTDTQYF. The CDR3, as DNA: TGTGCCAGCAGCGTCGGAGGGACCACAGATACGCAGTATTTT.

There are a few counts of this clone. The rearrangement joins TRBV2 to TRBJ1-2; no clear D gene. V was trimmed by 7 bases and J by 4 bases, leaving 10 bases between them. Germline-derived CDR1 and CDR2 are SNHLY and FYNNEI. The CDR3 is 12 residues long. As DNA, the CDR3 is TGTGCCAGCACTACTGGGCCCTATGGCTACACCTTC. Encoded protein: CASTTGPYGYTF.

The V gene is TRBV19, the J gene TRBJ1-5; a weak D match, TRBD1 (6 bases). Germline V gene lookup returns CDR1 LNHDA and CDR2 SQIVND (reference sequence). The length of the CDR3 is 15 residues. Trimming removed 5 bases from V and 2 bases from J, with 13 bases in between. CDR3 sequence reads: CASSVFEGGNQPQHF. The CDR3 DNA follows: TGTGCCAGTAGTGTCTTCGAGGGGGGCAATCAGCCCCAGCATTTT. The complete variable domain, with remaining parts taken from reference TRBV19 and TRBJ1-5, reads DGGITQSPKYLFRKEGQNVTLSCEQNLNHDAMYWYRQDPGQGLRLIYYSQIVNDFQKGDIAEGYSVSREKKESFPLTVTSAQKNPTAFYLCASSVFEGGNQPQHFGDGTRLSIL.

Points on this clone: At one boundary the junction diverges from the germline segment, which might be a read error. The chain is built from TRBV27 and TRBJ2-1; 7 bases are shared with TRBD2. The CDR3 contains 16 residues. CDR1 and CDR2 from the germline V gene are MNHEY and SMNVEV (reference sequence). CDR3 in amino acids: CASSLRLAASYNEQFF. CDR3 DNA sequence: TGTGCCAGCAGTTTAAGGCTAGCGGCTTCCTACAATGAGCAATTCTTC.

This sequence joins TRBV6-4 and TRBJ1-5, with 8 bases matching TRBD1. With V trimmed by 6 bases and J by 7 bases, 11 bases remained unmatched. This CDR3 comprises 15 residues. The germline CDR1 and CDR2 sequences are MRHNA and SNTAGT. The CDR3 nucleotides read TGTGCCAGCAGACAACAGGGGGACTTATCCCAGCCCCAGCATTTT. Translating gives CASRQQGDLSQPQHF.

This sequence joins TRBV28 and TRBJ1-5, with D possibly TRBD1 on 5 matching bases. CDR1 MDHEN and CDR2 SYDVKM come from the germline V gene. The CDR3 sequence is 16 residues long. Trimming shortened V by 6 bases and J by 0 bases, and 15 bases separated the two germline ends. The CDR3 protein is CASSPLRDYSNQPQHF. DNA for the CDR3: TGTGCCAGCAGCCCCCTCAGGGATTATAGCAATCAGCCCCAGCATTTT.

The chain employs TRBV5-1 and TRBJ2-5; perhaps TRBD1 as D (7 bases). Trimming removed 4 bases from V and 4 bases from J, with 20 bases in between. Germline values: CDR1 SGHRS, CDR2 YFSETQ. The CDR3 consists of 16 residues. The CDR3 loop is CASSTLTGKEGETQYF. The CDR3 region has the DNA TGCGCCAGCAGCACACTGACAGGGAAGGAGGGAGAGACCCAGTACTTC.

This clone was observed a handful of times. The rearrangement links TRBV6-6 to TRBJ2-7; 7 bases match TRBD2. Germline CDR1 reads MNHNY; CDR2 reads SVGAGI (reference sequence). The CDR3 extends over 14 amino acids. Trimming at V came to 6 bases and at J to 3 bases, leaving 8 bases not matched to a gene. The CDR3 DNA reads TGTGCCAGCAGCCGGGGGGTAGCACACTACGAGCAGTACTTC. Protein sequence: CASSRGVAHYEQYF.